The rows below give T cell receptor beta chains drawn from one sample of a study of CD4 and CD8 cells across lung adenocarcinoma regions. In TCRdb, the PCR reads were re-called with MiXCR into one record per CDR3 protein. The sample carries about 19,000 distinct CDR3 sequences, 46% recorded once. The specimen was CD4+ T cells from the margin of a lung tumor. These receptors all stem from a male donor with lung adenocarcinoma. The CD4 and CD8 labels of this study may be unreliable. Both conserved end residues are trimmed from each CDR3. D genes are given only for firm matches.

J | D | V | CDR3
TRBJ1-2 | NA | TRBV6-1 | ASSPPGVHTGAT
TRBJ2-7 | NA | TRBV4-1 | ASSQDPQLSYEQY
TRBJ2-1 | NA | TRBV6-1 | ASSDGATPYNEQF
TRBJ2-1 | NA | TRBV11-3 | ASSLLNNEQF
TRBJ2-7 | NA | TRBV6-5 | ASSYEGQGYYEQY
TRBJ1-4 | NA | TRBV7-2 | ASERRADGKLF
TRBJ2-1 | NA | TRBV30 | AWSNGGVGNEQF
NA | NA | TRBV27 | ASSLSGRSEQY
TRBJ2-5 | NA | TRBV4-2 | ASREDGGRDQETQY
TRBJ2-4 | TRBD2 | TRBV6-5 | ASSYGGIAGVNIQY
NA | NA | TRBV6-1 | ASSAFLSGTTYEQY
TRBJ2-7 | TRBD2 | TRBV7-6 | ASSFRLAGSYEQY
TRBJ2-1 | NA | TRBV6-1 | ASSVGASVSYNEQF
TRBJ2-1 | NA | TRBV7-2 | ASSFARAYNEQF
NA | NA | TRBV6-1 | ASSEASVWGIGETQY
TRBJ2-1 | TRBD2 | TRBV7-2 | ASSFLAGHYNEQF
TRBJ2-3 | TRBD1 | TRBV27 | ASSRTQRQGADTQY
NA | TRBD1 | TRBV4-1 | ASSQVYGTGYEQY
TRBJ1-6 | TRBD1 | TRBV7-2 | ASSLVGTGANSPLH
TRBJ2-1 | TRBD2 | TRBV7-8 | ASSFGGRAHEQF
TRBJ2-1 | TRBD2 | TRBV10-3 | ATAGVRGINEQF
TRBJ2-3 | TRBD2 | TRBV7-2 | ASSQPSGAYTQY
TRBJ2-5 | TRBD2 | TRBV4-1 | AGGTGGGDGETQY
TRBJ1-6 | NA | TRBV6-1 | AVQERDYNSPLH
TRBJ2-5 | TRBD2 | TRBV6-1 | ASSANLAGGDETQY
TRBJ2-3 | NA | TRBV6-4 | ASSDGLGAKNTQY
TRBJ1-1 | TRBD1 | TRBV12-3/TRBV12-4 | ASKGTGRTEAF
TRBJ1-1 | TRBD1 | TRBV25-1 | ASSLTGMNTEAF
TRBJ2-3 | TRBD2 | TRBV9 | ASSLREGGTDTQY
TRBJ1-1 | TRBD1 | TRBV6-1 | ASSKTGKVVEAF
TRBJ2-2 | NA | TRBV7-2 | ASSFSPTHTGELF
TRBJ2-1 | TRBD1 | TRBV27 | ASSQSRDRLNEQF
TRBJ2-1 | TRBD2 | TRBV6-1 | ASQLAGARHEQF
TRBJ2-4 | NA | TRBV6-1 | ASSAAKAAKDMQY
TRBJ2-3 | NA | TRBV4-1 | ASSQGIADTQY
TRBJ2-2 | TRBD1 | TRBV7-9 | ASSLTARPGTAGELF
TRBJ2-5 | NA | TRBV6-1 | ARGIGGSDLETQY
TRBJ2-3 | TRBD2 | TRBV10-2 | ASRDLAGSTDTQY
TRBJ2-2 | NA | TRBV27 | ASREGRTGELF
TRBJ1-1 | TRBD1 | TRBV6-1 | ASIRKTGMNTEAF
TRBJ2-4 | NA | TRBV27 | ASSPGRLASGTNTQY
TRBJ2-3 | NA | TRBV6-1 | ASSRRPMTDTQY
TRBJ2-1 | NA | TRBV12-3/TRBV12-4 | ASSLYGTSSYNEQF
TRBJ2-3 | NA | TRBV10-3 | ASGGGGGDEDTQY
TRBJ2-2 | NA | TRBV6-5 | TSRLQSGSPEALY
TRBJ1-4 | NA | TRBV27 | ASSLLGDEKLF
TRBJ1-2 | TRBD1 | TRBV29-1 | SVRTGGSYGYT
TRBJ1-1 | NA | TRBV6-1 | ASGVGGSNTEAF
TRBJ1-2 | TRBD1 | TRBV4-1 | ASSLHGQGSYGYT
TRBJ2-2 | NA | TRBV4-1 | ASSQVSGMAHTGELF
TRBJ1-2 | NA | TRBV4-2 | ASSPTDGKEGYT